This T cell receptor beta chain was sequenced for a study of blood T cell repertoires in COVID-19. Libraries were prepared by immunoSEQ multiplex PCR; TCRdb keeps only in-frame clonotypes and omits some of them. Among about 220,000 clones listed, 80% to 90% were seen once. The germline V gene encodes CDR1 MNHEY and CDR2 SVGEGT. The CDR3 totals 13 residues. Trimming stripped 6 bases from V and 4 bases from J, with 10 bases between. The sequence was collected from a woman aged 40 to 50 with active or convalescent COVID-19. Material: peripheral blood. The rearrangement joins TRBV6-2 or TRBV6-3 to TRBJ1-5, with a possible D match to TRBD1 (5 bases). CDR3 protein: CASSIRQNQPQHF. CDR3 in DNA: TGTGCCAGCAGCATCAGACAGAATCAGCCCCAGCATTTT.